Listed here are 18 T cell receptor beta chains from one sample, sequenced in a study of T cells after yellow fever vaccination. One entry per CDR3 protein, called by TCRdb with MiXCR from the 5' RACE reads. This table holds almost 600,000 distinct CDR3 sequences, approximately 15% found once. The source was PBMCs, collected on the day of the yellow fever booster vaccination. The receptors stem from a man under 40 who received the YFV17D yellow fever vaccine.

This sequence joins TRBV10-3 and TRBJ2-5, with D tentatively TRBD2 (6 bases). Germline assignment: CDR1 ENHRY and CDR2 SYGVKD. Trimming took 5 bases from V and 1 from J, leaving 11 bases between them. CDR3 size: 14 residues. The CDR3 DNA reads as TGTGCCATCAGTTTGCGGGGATTCCAAGAGACCCAGTACTTC. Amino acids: CAISLRGFQETQYF.

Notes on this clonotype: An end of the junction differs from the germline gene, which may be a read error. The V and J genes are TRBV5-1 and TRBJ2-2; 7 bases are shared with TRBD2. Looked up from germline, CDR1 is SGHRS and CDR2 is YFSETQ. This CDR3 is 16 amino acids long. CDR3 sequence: CASTLAGGSLPGELFF. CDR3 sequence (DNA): TGCGCCAGCACCTTGGCGGGCGGGAGCCTTCCCGGGGAGCTGTTTTTT.

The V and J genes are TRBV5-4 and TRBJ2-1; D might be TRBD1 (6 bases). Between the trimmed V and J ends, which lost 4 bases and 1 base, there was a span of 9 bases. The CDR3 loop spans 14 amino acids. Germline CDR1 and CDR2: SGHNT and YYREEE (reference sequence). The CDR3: CASSPQGSYNEQFF. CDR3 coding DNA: TGTGCCAGCAGCCCACAGGGATCCTACAATGAGCAGTTCTTC.

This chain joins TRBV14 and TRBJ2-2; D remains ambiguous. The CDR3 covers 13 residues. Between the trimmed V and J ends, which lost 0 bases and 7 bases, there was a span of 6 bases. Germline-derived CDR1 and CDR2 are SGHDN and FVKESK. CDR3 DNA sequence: TGTGCCAGCAGCCAAGACCGGATCGGGGAGCTGTTTTTT. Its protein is CASSQDRIGELFF.

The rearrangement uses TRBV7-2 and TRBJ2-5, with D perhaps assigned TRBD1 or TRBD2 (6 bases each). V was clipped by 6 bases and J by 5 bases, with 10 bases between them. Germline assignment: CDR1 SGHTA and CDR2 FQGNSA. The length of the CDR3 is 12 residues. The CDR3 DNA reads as TGTGCCAGCAGACTCGGGGGCGAGACCCAGTACTTC. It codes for CASRLGGETQYF.

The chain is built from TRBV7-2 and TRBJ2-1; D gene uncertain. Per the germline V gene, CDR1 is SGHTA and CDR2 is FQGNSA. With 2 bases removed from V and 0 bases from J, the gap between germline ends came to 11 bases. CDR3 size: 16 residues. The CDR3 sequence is CASSLNTRSSYNEQFF. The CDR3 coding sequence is TGTGCCAGCAGCTTAAATACACGGAGCTCCTACAATGAGCAGTTCTTC.

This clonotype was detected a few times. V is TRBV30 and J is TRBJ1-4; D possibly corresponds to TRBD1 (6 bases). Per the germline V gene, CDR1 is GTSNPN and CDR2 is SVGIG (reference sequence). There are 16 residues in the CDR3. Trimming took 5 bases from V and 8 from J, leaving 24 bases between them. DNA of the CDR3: TGTGCCTGGGCCCTCCGGGACACATTTCTGGACGAAAAACTGTTTTTT. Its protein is CAWALRDTFLDEKLFF.

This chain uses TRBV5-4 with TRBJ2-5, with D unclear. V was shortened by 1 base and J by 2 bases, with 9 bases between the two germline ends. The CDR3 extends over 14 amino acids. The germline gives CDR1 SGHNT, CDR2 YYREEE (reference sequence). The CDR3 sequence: CASSLSSYQETQYF. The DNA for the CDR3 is TGTGCCAGCAGCTTGTCAAGTTATCAAGAGACCCAGTACTTC.

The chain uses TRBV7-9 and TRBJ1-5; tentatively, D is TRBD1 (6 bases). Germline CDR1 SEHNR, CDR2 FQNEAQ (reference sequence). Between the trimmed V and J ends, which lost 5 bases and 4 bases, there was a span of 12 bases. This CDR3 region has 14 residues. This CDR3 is CASSQPGANQPQHF. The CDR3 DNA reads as TGTGCCAGCAGCCAGCCGGGGGCTAATCAGCCCCAGCATTTT.

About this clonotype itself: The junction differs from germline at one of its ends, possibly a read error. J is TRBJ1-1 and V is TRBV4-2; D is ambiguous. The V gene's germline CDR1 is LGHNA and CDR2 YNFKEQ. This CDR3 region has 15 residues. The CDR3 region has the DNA TGTGCCATCAGCCCTGTGATCGGTTTGAACACTGAAGCTTTCTTT. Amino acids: CAISPVIGLNTEAFF.

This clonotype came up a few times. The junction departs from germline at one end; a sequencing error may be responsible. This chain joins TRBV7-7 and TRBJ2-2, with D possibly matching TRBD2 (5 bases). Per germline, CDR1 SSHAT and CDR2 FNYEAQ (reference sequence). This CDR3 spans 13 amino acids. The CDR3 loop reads CASSASLTGELFF. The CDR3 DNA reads TGTGCTAGCAGCGCTAGCCTCACCGGGGAGCTGTTTTTT.

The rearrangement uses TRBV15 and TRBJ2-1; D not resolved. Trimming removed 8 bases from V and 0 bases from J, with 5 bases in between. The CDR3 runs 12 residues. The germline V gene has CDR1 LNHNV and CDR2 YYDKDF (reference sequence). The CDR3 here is CATQFSYNEQFF. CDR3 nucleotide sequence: TGTGCCACCCAGTTCTCCTACAATGAGCAGTTCTTC.

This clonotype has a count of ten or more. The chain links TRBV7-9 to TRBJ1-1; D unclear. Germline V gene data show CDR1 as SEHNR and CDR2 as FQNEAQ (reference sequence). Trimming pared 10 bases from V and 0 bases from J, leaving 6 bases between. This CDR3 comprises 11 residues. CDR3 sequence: CATAVNTEAFF. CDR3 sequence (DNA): TGTGCCACCGCGGTGAACACTGAAGCTTTCTTT.

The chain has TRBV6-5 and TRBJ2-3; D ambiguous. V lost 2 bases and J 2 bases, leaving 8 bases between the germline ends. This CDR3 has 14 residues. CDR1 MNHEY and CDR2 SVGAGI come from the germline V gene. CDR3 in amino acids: CASSYGQDTDTQYF. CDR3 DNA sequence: TGTGCCAGCAGTTACGGGCAGGACACAGATACGCAGTATTTT.

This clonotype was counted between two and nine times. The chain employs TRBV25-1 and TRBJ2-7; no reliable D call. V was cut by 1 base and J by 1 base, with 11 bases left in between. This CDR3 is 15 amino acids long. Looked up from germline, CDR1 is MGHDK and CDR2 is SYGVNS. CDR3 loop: CASSELGIGSYEQYF. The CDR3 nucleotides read TGTGCCAGCAGTGAATTAGGGATCGGTTCCTACGAGCAGTACTTC.

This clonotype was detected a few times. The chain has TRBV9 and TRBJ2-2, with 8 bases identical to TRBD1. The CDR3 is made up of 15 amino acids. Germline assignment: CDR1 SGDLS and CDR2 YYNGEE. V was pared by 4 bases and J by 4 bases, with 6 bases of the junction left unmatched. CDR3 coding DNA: TGTGCCAGCAGCACCCGGACAGGGTCCACCGGGGAGCTGTTTTTT. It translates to CASSTRTGSTGELFF.

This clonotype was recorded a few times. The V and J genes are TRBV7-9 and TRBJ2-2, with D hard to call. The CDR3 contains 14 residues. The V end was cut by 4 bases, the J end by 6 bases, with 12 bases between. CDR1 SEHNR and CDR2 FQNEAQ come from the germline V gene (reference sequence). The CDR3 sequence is CASSWSTAAGELFF. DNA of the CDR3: TGTGCCAGCAGCTGGTCAACAGCAGCCGGGGAGCTGTTTTTT.

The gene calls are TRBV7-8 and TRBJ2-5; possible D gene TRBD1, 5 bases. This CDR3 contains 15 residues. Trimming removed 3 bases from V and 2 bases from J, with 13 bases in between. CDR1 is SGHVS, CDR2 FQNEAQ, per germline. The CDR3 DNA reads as TGTGCCAGCAGCTTCCGCAGGACACTACAAGAGACCCAGTACTTC. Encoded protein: CASSFRRTLQETQYF.